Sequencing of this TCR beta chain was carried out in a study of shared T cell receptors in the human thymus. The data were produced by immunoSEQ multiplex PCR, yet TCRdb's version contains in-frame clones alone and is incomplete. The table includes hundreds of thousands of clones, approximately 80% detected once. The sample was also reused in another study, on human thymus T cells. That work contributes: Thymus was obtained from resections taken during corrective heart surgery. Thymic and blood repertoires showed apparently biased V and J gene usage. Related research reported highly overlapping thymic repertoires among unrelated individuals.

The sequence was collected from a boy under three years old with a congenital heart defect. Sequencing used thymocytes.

CDR3 region: CSVDYQGKTGPNEQFF. The CDR3, as DNA: TGCAGCGTTGATTATCAAGGGAAGACAGGGCCTAATGAGCAGTTCTTC. The chain joins TRBV29-1 to TRBJ2-1, with 7 bases that match TRBD1. Losses at the gene ends were 3 bases for V and 7 bases for J; bases not matched to a gene: 15. CDR1 is SQVTM and CDR2 is ANQGSEA in the germline V gene. The CDR3 runs 16 residues.